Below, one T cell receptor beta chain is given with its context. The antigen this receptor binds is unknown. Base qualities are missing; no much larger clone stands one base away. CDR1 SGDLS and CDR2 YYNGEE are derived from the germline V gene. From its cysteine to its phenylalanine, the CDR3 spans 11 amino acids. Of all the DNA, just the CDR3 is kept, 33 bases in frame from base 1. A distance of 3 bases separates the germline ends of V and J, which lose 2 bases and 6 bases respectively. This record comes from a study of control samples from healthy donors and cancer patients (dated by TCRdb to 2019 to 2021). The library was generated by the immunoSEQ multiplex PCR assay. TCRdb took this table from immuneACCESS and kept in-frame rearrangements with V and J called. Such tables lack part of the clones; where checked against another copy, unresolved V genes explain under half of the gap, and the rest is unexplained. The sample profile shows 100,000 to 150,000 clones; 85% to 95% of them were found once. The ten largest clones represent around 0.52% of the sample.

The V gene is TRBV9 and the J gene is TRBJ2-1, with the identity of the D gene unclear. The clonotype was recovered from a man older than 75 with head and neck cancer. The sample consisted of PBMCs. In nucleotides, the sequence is TGTGCCAGCAGCGTGGCCAATGAGCAGTTCTTC. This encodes CASSVANEQFF.